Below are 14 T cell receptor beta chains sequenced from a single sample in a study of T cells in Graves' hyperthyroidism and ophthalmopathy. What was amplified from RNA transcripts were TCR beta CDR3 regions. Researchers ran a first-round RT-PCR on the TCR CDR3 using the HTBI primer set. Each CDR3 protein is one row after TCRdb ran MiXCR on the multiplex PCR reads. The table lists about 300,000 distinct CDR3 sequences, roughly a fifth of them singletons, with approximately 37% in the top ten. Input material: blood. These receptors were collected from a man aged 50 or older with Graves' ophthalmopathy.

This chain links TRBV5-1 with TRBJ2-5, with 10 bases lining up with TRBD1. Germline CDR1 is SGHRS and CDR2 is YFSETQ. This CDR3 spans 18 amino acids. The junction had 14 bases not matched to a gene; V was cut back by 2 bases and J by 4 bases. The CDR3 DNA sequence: TGCGCCAGCAGCTTAGTTCCCCGGACAGGGGGAAGTGGAGAGACCCAGTACTTC. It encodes CASSLVPRTGGSGETQYF.

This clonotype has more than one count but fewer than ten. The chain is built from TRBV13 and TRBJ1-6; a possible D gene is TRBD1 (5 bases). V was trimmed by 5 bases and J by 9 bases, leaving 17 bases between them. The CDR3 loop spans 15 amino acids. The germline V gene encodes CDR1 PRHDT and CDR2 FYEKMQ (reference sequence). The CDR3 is CASSPSGLSGSPLHF. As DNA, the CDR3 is TGTGCCAGCAGCCCCTCGGGGCTTTCGGGTTCACCCCTCCACTTT.

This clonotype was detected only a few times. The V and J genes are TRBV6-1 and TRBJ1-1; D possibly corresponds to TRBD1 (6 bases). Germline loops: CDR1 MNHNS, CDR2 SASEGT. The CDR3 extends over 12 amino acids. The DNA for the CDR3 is TGTACCCTAAGGGGGGCGACCACTGAAGCTTTCTTT. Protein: CTLRGATTEAFF.

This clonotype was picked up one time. CDR3 DNA sequence: TGTGCCAGCAGTTTAACGGGGAGGCTTCTTAGCAATCAGCCCCAGCATTTT. Translation gives CASSLTGRLLSNQPQHF. V usage is TRBV27 and J usage is TRBJ1-5; no clear D gene. Germline CDR1 and CDR2: MNHEY and SMNVEV (reference sequence). There are 17 residues in the CDR3. Trimming stripped 2 bases from V and 0 bases from J, with 14 bases between.

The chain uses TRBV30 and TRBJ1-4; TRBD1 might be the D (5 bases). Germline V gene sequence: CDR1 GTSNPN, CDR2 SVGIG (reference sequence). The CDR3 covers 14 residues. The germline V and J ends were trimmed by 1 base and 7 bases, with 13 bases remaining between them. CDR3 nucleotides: TGTGCCTGGAGTGGAGGGGATGTAGGTGAAAAACTGTTTTTT. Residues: CAWSGGDVGEKLFF.

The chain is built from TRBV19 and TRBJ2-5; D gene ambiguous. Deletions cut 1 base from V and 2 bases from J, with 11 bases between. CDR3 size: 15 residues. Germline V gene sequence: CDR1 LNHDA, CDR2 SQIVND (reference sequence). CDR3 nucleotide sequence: TGTGCCAGTAGTATAGGCGGACCACAACAAGAGACCCAGTACTTC. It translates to CASSIGGPQQETQYF.

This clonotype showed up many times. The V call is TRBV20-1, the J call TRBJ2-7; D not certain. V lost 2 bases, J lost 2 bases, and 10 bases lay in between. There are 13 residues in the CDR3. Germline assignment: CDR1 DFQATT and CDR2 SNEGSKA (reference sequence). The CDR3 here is CSARWESAYEQYF. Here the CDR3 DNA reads TGCAGTGCTAGATGGGAATCAGCCTACGAGCAGTACTTC.

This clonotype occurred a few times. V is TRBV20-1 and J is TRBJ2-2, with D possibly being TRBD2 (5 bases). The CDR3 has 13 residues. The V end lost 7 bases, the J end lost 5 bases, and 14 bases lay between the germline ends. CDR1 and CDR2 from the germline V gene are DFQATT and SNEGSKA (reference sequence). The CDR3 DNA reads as TGCAGTGGCAGACCCGGGATTACCGGGGAGCTGTTTTTT. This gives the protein CSGRPGITGELFF.

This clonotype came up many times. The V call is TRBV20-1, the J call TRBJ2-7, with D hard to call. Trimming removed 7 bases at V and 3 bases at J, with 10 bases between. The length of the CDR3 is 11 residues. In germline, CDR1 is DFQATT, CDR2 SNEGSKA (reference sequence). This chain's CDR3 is CSGSSGYEQYF. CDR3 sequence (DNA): TGCAGTGGGTCGTCGGGCTACGAGCAGTACTTC.

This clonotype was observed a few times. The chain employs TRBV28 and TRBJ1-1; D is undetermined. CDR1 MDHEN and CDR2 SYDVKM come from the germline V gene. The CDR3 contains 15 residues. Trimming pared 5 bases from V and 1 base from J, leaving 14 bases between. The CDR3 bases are TGTGCCAGCAGTGATAACAAGGCCACGAACACTGAAGCTTTCTTT. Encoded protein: CASSDNKATNTEAFF.

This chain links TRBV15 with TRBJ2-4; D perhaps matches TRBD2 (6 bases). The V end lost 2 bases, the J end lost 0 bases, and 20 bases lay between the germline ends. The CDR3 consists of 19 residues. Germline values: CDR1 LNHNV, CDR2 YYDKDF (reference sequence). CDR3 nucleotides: TGTGCCACCAGCAGATACCGAGCTCGGGGGAGTATAGCCAAAAACATTCAGTACTTC. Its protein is CATSRYRARGSIAKNIQYF.

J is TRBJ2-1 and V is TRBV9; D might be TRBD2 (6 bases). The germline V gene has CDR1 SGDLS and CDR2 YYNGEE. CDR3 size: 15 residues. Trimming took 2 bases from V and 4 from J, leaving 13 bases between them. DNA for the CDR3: TGTGCCAGCAGCGTCCTGGGGAGCGGGTACAATGAGCAGTTCTTC. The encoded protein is CASSVLGSGYNEQFF.

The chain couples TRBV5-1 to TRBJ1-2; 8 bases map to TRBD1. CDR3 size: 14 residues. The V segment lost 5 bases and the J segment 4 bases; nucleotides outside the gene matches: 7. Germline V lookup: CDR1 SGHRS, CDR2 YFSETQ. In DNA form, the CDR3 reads TGCGCCAGCAGGCCAGACAGGGGCGCCTATGGCTACACCTTC. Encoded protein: CASRPDRGAYGYTF.

CDR3 sequence: CASSAAGGVAKNIQYF. The CDR3 region has the DNA TGCGCCAGCAGCGCCGCAGGGGGCGTAGCCAAAAACATTCAGTACTTC. This chain joins TRBV5-1 and TRBJ2-4, with 8 bases that match TRBD1. V shed 4 bases and J 0 bases; nucleotides not matched to a gene: 6. The V gene's germline CDR1 is SGHRS and CDR2 YFSETQ. The CDR3 contains 16 residues.